This TCR beta chain was identified in a study of T cells after yellow fever vaccination. TCRdb re-derived calls from the 5' RACE reads in MiXCR, one entry per CDR3 protein. The data hold 300,000 to 350,000 distinct CDR3 sequences, with approximately 8% observed a single time. This clonotype was sampled from a man younger than 35 who received the YFV17D yellow fever vaccine. This specimen was PBMCs, taken about 49 days after the first yellow fever vaccination.

The CDR3 coding sequence is TGTGCCAGCAGCGGGGCTCCGGGGTTGAACACTGAAGCTTTCTTT. Translated: CASSGAPGLNTEAFF. The rearrangement joins TRBV6-2 or TRBV6-3 to TRBJ1-1; possibly TRBD1 for D (5 bases). Germline-derived CDR1 and CDR2 are MNHEY and SVGEGT. The V and J ends lost 6 bases and 0 bases respectively, with 14 bases between them. The CDR3 consists of 15 residues.